This T cell receptor (beta chain) was sequenced for a study of regulatory T cells in long-lasting Graves disease. This clonotype came up many times. Stated time point: newly diagnosed GD, antithyroid drugs for less than 3 months. RNA isolated from PBMCs was used to make the TCR library. The CDR3 loop spans 16 amino acids. Germline CDR1 and CDR2: SGHRS and YFSETQ. V lost 2 bases and J 0 bases, leaving 12 bases between the germline ends. Through Arm-PCR of CDR3 regions and iRepertoire HTBI primers, TCR beta libraries were built. TCRdb reprocessed the multiplex PCR reads with MiXCR, giving one entry per CDR3 protein. The table has about 460,000 distinct CDR3 sequences, about 14% seen once; the top ten hold about a sixth. The same sample was also used in a study of T cells in Graves' hyperthyroidism and ophthalmopathy.

The source is a woman aged 45-65 years with Graves disease. The sequencing here drew on peripheral blood mononuclear cells (PBMCs), taken at new diagnosis, from a patient treated with antithyroid drugs. This sequence joins TRBV5-1 and TRBJ1-5; no definite D call. CDR3: CASSLFPGVSNQPQHF. CDR3 nucleotides: TGCGCCAGCAGCTTATTCCCCGGAGTTAGCAATCAGCCCCAGCATTTT.